This T cell receptor beta chain emerged from a study of shared clonotypes between healthy human individuals. The wider study: The donors, a couple of women and three men, were aged 18 to 49.

It was on ten immunoSEQ deep assay plates that unsorted PBMC DNA was sequenced. Study processing details: Filtering differed for immunoSEQ, which gave only junction sequences without quality scores. Profiled with immunoSEQ multiplex PCR; TCRdb holds only in-frame clones, not every one. The DNA was the basis for D and trimming; V, J and clone size are from that table. The sample comprises about 560,000 clones, roughly four fifths of which are singletons, and 12% rests with the top ten. Germline-derived CDR1 and CDR2 are LNHDA and SQIVND (reference sequence). V lost 3 bases to trimming and J lost 0 bases, with 11 bases between them. The CDR3 loop spans 15 amino acids. Remarks on this clone: As yet, its antigen is unknown.

Study results and limitations: Having only a few donors restricted how much genetic and exposure-history diversity was captured.

The rearrangement links TRBV19 to TRBJ1-1; the D is unclear. Sequencing used PBMCs. The receptor was isolated from a woman between 40 and 55 years old in good health. Some clones in this sample may be carry-over from other donors' samples. The CDR3 DNA is TGTGCCAGTAGTATGGGCAGCTTCATGAACACTGAAGCTTTCTTT. This encodes CASSMGSFMNTEAFF.